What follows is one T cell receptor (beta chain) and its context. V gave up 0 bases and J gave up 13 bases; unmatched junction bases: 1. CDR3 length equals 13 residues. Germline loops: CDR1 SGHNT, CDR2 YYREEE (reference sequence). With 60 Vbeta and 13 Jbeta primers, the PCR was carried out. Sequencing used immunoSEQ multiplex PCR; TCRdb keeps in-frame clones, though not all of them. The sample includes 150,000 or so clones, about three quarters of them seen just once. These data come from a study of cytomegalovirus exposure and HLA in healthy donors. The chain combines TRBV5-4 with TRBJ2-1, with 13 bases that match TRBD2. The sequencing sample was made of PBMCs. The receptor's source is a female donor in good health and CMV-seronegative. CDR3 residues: CASSLGLAGGQFF. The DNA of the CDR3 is TGTGCCAGCAGCTTGGGACTAGCGGGGGGTCAGTTCTTC.